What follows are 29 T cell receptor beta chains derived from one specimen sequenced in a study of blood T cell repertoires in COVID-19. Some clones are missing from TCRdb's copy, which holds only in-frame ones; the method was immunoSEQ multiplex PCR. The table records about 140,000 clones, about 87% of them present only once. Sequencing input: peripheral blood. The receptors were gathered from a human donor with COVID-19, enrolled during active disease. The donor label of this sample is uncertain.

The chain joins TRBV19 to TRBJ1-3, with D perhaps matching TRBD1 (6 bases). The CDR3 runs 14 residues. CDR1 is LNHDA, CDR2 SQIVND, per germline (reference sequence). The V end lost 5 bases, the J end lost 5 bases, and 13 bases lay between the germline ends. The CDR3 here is CASSPGTRRNTIYF. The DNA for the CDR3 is TGTGCCAGTAGTCCCGGGACACGAAGAAACACCATATATTTT.

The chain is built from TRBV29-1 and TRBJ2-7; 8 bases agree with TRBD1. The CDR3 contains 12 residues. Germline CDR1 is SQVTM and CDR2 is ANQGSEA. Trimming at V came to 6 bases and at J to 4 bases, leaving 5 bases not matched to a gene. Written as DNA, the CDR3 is TGCAGCGTGAGACAGGGGTGGTACGAGCAGTACTTC. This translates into CSVRQGWYEQYF.

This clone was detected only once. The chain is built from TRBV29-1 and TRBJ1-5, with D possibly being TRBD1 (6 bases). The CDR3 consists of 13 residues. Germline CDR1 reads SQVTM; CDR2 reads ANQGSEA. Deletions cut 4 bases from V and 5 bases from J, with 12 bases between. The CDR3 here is CSVADSNYQPQHF. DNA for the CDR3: TGCAGCGTTGCGGACAGCAATTATCAGCCCCAGCATTTT.

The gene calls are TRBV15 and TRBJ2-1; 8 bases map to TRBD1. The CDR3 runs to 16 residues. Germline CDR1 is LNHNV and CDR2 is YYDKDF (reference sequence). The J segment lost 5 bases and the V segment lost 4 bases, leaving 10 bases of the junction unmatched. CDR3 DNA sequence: TGTGCCACCAGCAAGAGGGACAGGTATTCCCACAATGAGCAGTTCTTC. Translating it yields CATSKRDRYSHNEQFF.

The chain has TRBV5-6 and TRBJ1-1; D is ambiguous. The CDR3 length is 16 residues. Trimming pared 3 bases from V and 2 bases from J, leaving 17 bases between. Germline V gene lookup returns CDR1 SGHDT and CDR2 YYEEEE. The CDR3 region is CASSYQPQKINTEAFF. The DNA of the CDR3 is TGTGCCAGCAGCTATCAACCACAGAAAATTAACACTGAAGCTTTCTTT.

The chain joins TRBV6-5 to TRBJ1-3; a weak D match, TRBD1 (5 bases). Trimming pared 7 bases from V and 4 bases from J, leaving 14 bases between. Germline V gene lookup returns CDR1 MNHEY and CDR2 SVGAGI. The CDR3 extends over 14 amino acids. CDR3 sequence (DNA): TGTGCCAGCATGAGAGACAGCTCCGGAAACACCATATATTTT. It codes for CASMRDSSGNTIYF.

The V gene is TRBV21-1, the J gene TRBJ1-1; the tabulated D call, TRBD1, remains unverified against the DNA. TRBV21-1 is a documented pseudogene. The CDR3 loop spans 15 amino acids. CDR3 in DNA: TGTGCCAGCAGCGGGCCAGGGGGCGGGGACACTGAAGCTTTCTTT. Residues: CASSGPGGGDTEAFF.

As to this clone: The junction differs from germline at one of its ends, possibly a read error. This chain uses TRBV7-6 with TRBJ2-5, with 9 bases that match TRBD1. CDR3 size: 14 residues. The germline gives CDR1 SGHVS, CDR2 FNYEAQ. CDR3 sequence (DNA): TGTGCCAGCAGCTACAGGGGGCCCCAAGAGGCCCAGTACTTC. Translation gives CASSYRGPQEAQYF.

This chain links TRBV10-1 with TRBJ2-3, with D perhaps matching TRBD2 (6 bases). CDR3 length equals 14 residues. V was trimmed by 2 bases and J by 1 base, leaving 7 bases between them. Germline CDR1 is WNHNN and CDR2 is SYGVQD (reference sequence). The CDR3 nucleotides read TGCGCCAGCAGTGAGACGGGAGGCACAGATACGCAGTATTTT. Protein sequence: CASSETGGTDTQYF.

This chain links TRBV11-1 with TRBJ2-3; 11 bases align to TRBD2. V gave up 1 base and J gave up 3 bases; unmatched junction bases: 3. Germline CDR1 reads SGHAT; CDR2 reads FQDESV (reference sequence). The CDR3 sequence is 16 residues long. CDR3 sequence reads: CASSLGTSGSTDTQYF. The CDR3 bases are TGTGCCAGCAGCTTAGGTACTAGCGGGAGTACAGATACGCAGTATTTT. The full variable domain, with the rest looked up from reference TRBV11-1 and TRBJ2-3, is EAEVAQSPRYKITEKSQAVAFWCDPISGHATLYWYRQILGQGPELLVQFQDESVVDDSQLPKDRFSAERLKGVDSTLKIQPAELGDSAMYLCASSLGTSGSTDTQYFGPGTRLTVL.

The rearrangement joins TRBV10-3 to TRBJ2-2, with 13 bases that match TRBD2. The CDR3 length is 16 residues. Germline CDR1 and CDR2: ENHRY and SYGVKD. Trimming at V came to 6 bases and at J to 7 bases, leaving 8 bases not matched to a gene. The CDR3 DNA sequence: TGTGCCATCAGCGGACTAGCGGGGGAACCCGGCGGGGAGCTGTTTTTT. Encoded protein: CAISGLAGEPGGELFF.

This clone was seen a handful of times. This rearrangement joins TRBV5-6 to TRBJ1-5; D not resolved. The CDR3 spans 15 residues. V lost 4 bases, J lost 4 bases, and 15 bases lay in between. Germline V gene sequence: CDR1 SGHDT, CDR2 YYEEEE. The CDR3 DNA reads TGTGCCAGCAGCGTAGCGGGGAGCCTTAATCAGCCCCAGCATTTT. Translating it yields CASSVAGSLNQPQHF.

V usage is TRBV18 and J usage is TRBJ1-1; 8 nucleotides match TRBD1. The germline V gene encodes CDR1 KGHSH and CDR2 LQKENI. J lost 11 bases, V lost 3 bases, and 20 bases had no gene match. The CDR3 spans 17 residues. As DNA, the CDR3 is TGTGCCAGCTCACCCACGGTTCCCGGACAGGGTGCAAGAGAGGCTTTCTTT. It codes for CASSPTVPGQGAREAFF.

CDR3 sequence reads: CATSMPRDRGNEQFF. The DNA of the CDR3 is TGTGCCACCTCAATGCCCCGGGACAGGGGAAATGAGCAGTTCTTC. The chain recombines TRBV24-1 with TRBJ2-1, with 10 nucleotides matching TRBD1. The ends lost 9 bases at V and 7 bases at J; junction bases unmatched: 11. Germline V gene data show CDR1 as KGHDR and CDR2 as SFDVKD. The CDR3 sequence is 15 residues long.

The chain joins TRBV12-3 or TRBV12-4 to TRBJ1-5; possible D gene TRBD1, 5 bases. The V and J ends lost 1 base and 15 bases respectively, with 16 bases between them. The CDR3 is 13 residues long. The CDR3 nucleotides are TGTGCCAGCAGTTTAGGTAGGGGAAGCTCCCCGCATTTT. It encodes CASSLGRGSSPHF.

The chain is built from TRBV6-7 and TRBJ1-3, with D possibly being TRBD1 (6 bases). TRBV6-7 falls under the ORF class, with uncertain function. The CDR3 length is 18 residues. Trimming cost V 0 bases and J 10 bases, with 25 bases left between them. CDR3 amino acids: CASSYSSPEGQPRLTIYF. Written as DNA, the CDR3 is TGTGCCAGCAGTTACTCGAGTCCGGAAGGACAGCCGAGACTTACCATATATTTT.

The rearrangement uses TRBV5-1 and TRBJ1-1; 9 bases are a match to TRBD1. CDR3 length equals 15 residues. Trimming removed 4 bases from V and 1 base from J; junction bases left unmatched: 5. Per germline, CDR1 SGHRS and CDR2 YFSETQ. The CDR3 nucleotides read TGCGCCAGCAGCAAGGGACAGGGAGGGAACACTGAAGCTTTCTTT. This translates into CASSKGQGGNTEAFF.

CDR3: CASSPRYEDSTDTQYF. The DNA of the CDR3 is TGTGCCAGCAGCCCCCGTTACGAGGATAGCACAGATACGCAGTATTTT. V gene TRBV11-2 combines with J gene TRBJ2-3; D remains ambiguous. Germline CDR1 SGHAT, CDR2 FQNNGV. The V end was cut by 5 bases, the J end by 0 bases, with 15 bases between. This CDR3 is 16 amino acids long.

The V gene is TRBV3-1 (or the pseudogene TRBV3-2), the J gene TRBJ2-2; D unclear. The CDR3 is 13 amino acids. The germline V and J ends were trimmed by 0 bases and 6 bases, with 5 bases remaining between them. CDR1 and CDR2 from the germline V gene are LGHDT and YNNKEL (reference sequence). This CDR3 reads CASSQESSGELFF. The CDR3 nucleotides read TGTGCCAGCAGCCAAGAGAGCTCCGGGGAGCTGTTTTTT.

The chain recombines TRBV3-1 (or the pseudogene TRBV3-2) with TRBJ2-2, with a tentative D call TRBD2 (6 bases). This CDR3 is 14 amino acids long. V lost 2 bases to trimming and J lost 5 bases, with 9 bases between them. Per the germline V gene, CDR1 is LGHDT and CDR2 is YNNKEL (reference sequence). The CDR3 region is CASSQRGGTGELFF. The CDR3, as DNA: TGTGCCAGCAGCCAACGGGGAGGTACCGGGGAGCTGTTTTTT.

Here the CDR3 reads CASSQWEGGLGTEAFF. DNA for the CDR3: TGTGCCAGCAGCCAGTGGGAGGGTGGATTGGGCACTGAAGCTTTCTTT. This rearrangement joins TRBV3-1 (or the pseudogene TRBV3-2) to TRBJ1-1; D gene uncertain. Trimming removed 3 bases from V and 4 bases from J, with 18 bases in between. The CDR3 runs to 16 residues. Per germline, CDR1 LGHDT and CDR2 YNNKEL (reference sequence).

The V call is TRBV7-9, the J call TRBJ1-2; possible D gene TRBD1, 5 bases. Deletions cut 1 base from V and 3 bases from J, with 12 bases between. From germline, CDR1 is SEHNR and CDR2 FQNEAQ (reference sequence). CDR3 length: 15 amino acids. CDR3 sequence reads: CASSLELTGYYGYTF. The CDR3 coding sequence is TGTGCCAGCAGCTTAGAATTAACAGGATACTATGGCTACACCTTC. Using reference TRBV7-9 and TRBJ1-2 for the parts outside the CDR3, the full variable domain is DTGVSQNPRHKITKRGQNVTFRCDPISEHNRLYWYRQTLGQGPEFLTYFQNEAQLEKSRLLSDRFSAERPKGSFSTLEIQRTEQGDSAMYLCASSLELTGYYGYTFGSGTRLTVV.

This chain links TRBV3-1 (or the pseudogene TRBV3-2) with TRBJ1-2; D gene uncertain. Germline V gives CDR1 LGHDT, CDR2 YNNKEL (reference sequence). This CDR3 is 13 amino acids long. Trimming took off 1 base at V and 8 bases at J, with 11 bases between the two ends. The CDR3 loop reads CASSQGQVGGYTF. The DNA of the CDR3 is TGTGCCAGCAGCCAAGGCCAGGTTGGAGGCTACACCTTC.

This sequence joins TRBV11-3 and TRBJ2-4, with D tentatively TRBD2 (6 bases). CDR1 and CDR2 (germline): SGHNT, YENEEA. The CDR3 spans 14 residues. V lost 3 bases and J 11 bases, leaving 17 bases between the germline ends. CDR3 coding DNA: TGTGCCAGCAGCTTGAACACGGCGGGAAGGGTTCAGTACTTC. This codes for CASSLNTAGRVQYF.

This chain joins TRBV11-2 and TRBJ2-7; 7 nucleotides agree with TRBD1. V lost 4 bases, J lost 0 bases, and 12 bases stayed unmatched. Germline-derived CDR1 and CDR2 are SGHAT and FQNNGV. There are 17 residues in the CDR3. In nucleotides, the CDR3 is TGTGCCAGCAGCTCACGGACAGGCCAGACGAGCTCCTACGAGCAGTACTTC. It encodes CASSSRTGQTSSYEQYF.

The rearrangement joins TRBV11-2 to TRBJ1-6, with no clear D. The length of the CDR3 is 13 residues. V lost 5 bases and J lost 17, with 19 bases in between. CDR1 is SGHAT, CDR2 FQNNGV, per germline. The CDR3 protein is CASSLAEDGLIHF. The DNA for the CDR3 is TGTGCCAGCAGCCTCGCGGAGGACGGACTAATCCACTTT.

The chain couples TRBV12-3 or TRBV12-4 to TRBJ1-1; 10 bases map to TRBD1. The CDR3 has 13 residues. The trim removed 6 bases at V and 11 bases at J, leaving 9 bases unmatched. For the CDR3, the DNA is TGTGCCAGCAGCCCCAGACAGGGGGCCAACGCTTTCTTT. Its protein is CASSPRQGANAFF.

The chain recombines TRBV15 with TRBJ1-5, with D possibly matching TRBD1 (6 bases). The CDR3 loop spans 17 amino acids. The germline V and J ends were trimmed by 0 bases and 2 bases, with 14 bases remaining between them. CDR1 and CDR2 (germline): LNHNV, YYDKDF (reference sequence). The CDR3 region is CATSREGGARGNQPQHF. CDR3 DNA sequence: TGTGCCACCAGCAGAGAGGGGGGGGCGCGGGGCAATCAGCCCCAGCATTTT.

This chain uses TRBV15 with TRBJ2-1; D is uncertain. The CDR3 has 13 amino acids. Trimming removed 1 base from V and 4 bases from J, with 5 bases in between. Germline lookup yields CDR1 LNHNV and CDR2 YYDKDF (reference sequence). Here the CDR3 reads CATSRVSYNEQFF. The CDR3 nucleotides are TGTGCCACCAGCAGAGTTTCTTACAATGAGCAGTTCTTC. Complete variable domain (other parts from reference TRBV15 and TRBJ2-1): DAMVIQNPRYQVTQFGKPVTLSCSQTLNHNVMYWYQQKSSQAPKLLFHYYDKDFNNEADTPDNFQSRRPNTSFCFLDIRSPGLGDTAMYLCATSRVSYNEQFFGPGTRLTVL.